The entry that follows covers one TCR beta chain sequence. Its antigen remains unidentified. Germline values: CDR1 LGHNA, CDR2 YSLEER. The V end lost 1 base, the J end lost 2 bases, and 10 bases lay between the germline ends. The length of the CDR3 is 15 residues. The data were obtained in a study of cytotoxic CD8 clonotypes in ibrutinib-treated CLL. Overall study findings and caveats: Clonality rose at ibrutinib response and fell back toward baseline at progression. Progressing patients had sampling times that differed from those of sustained-remission patients.

This table comes from immunoSEQ multiplex PCR, and its TCRdb copy is limited to in-frame clones, with some not included. The repertoire holds about 120,000 clones, roughly 57% seen once, with about 40% in the top ten. The receptor was isolated from a human donor with chronic lymphocytic leukemia. Sequencing was performed on PBMCs, taken after 24 months of ibrutinib treatment. The J gene is TRBJ2-3, the V gene TRBV4-3; TRBD1 is a possible D gene (7 bases). CDR3 in DNA: TGCGCCAGCAGCCAAGCAGGGGGGTTCACAGATACGCAGTATTTT. This codes for CASSQAGGFTDTQYF.